Shown below are 21 T cell receptor beta chains from a single sample sequenced in a study of cytomegalovirus exposure and HLA in healthy donors. With 60 Vbeta and 13 Jbeta primers, the PCR was carried out. Sequencing was performed with immunoSEQ multiplex PCR; in TCRdb, only in-frame clones are kept and a portion is missing. The repertoire holds about 160,000 clones, with roughly 80% as singletons. Sequenced sample: PBMCs. All receptors derive from a man aged 30-40 years in good health and CMV-seronegative.

The V gene is TRBV9, the J gene TRBJ1-6; TRBD1 is a possible D gene (5 bases). CDR1 SGDLS and CDR2 YYNGEE come from the germline V gene. CDR3 size: 17 residues. V lost 4 bases and J lost 0, with 14 bases in between. The chain's CDR3 is CASSPLEGSSYNSPLHF. The CDR3 coding sequence is TGTGCCAGCAGCCCCCTGGAGGGGAGCTCCTATAATTCACCCCTCCACTTT.

The chain carries TRBV28 and TRBJ1-2, with 7 bases that match TRBD1. With 7 bases clipped from V and 2 bases from J, the junction kept 7 bases outside the gene matches. Germline V lookup: CDR1 MDHEN, CDR2 SYDVKM. CDR3 size: 14 residues. The chain's CDR3 is CASTNQGENYGYTF. As DNA, the CDR3 is TGTGCCAGCACCAACCAGGGGGAAAACTATGGCTACACCTTC.

This sequence joins TRBV2 and TRBJ1-2, with TRBD1 matching over 7 bases. The ends lost 0 bases at V and 4 bases at J; junction bases unmatched: 8. The germline V gene has CDR1 SNHLY and CDR2 FYNNEI. CDR3 length: 16 residues. The CDR3 loop is CASSEALRQGGYGYTF. CDR3 DNA sequence: TGTGCCAGCAGTGAAGCCTTAAGACAGGGAGGCTATGGCTACACCTTC.

V gene TRBV21-1 combines with J gene TRBJ2-7; the table calls TRBD1, which could not be checked here. TRBV21-1 is a documented pseudogene. The CDR3 has 15 amino acids. DNA for the CDR3: TGTGCCAGCAGCCACCGGACAGAGAGAGGATACGAGCAGTACTTC. This sequence encodes CASSHRTERGYEQYF.

This sequence joins TRBV27 and TRBJ1-1; D is possibly TRBD1 (5 bases). This CDR3 contains 13 residues. Trimming took off 2 bases at V and 8 bases at J, with 12 bases between the two ends. Germline loops: CDR1 MNHEY, CDR2 SMNVEV (reference sequence). The chain's CDR3 is CASSLLGKGEAFF. The CDR3 DNA follows: TGTGCCAGCAGTTTACTCGGAAAGGGGGAAGCTTTCTTT.

This clone showed up just a few times. The rearrangement joins TRBV9 to TRBJ2-7; 10 bases are shared with TRBD1. The CDR3 has 17 amino acids. The germline V gene has CDR1 SGDLS and CDR2 YYNGEE. Germline trimming cut 1 base from V and 2 bases from J; bases unmatched to any gene: 9. The DNA of the CDR3 is TGTGCCAGCAGCGTAACTCGGGACAGGGGCCCCCCCTACGAGCAGTACTTC. Translated: CASSVTRDRGPPYEQYF.

The chain couples TRBV4-3 to TRBJ1-5; 7 nucleotides line up with TRBD1. The CDR3 sequence is 16 residues long. Losses at the gene ends were 0 bases for V and 5 bases for J; bases not matched to a gene: 7. Germline V lookup: CDR1 LGHNA, CDR2 YSLEER. The CDR3 DNA reads as TGCGCCAGCAGCCAAGAGGTGGCAGGGGGAGATCAGCCCCAGCATTTT. Its protein product is CASSQEVAGGDQPQHF.

The chain joins TRBV5-4 to TRBJ2-7; perhaps TRBD1 as D (6 bases). Germline V gives CDR1 SGHNT, CDR2 YYREEE (reference sequence). The CDR3 runs to 12 residues. The ends were cut back, 4 bases at V and 6 bases at J, with 11 bases in the middle. DNA for the CDR3: TGTGCCAGCAGCAAGGCAGGGGTCGAGCAGTACTTC. Protein sequence: CASSKAGVEQYF. Supplemented by reference TRBV5-4 and TRBJ2-7, the full variable domain reads ETGVTQSPTHLIKTRGQQVTLRCSSQSGHNTVSWYQQALGQGPQFIFQYYREEENGRGNFPPRFSGLQFPNYSSELNVNALELDDSALYLCASSKAGVEQYFGPGTRLTVT.

The V gene is TRBV30, the J gene TRBJ2-7, with 13 nucleotides matching TRBD2. The CDR3 is 14 amino acids. J lost 7 bases, V lost 4 bases, and 7 bases had no gene match. Germline V gene data show CDR1 as GTSNPN and CDR2 as SVGIG (reference sequence). The CDR3, as DNA: TGTGCCTGGAATAAACTAGCGGGAGGGGGGGAGCAGTACTTC. Protein sequence: CAWNKLAGGGEQYF.

V usage is TRBV2 and J usage is TRBJ2-6; the match to TRBD1 covers 9 bases. CDR1 is SNHLY, CDR2 FYNNEI, per germline. Trimming removed 2 bases from V and 1 base from J; junction bases left unmatched: 3. This CDR3 is 17 amino acids long. This CDR3 is CASSEQQGASGANVLTF. In nucleotides, the CDR3 is TGTGCCAGCAGTGAACAACAGGGGGCGTCTGGGGCCAACGTCCTGACTTTC.

V is TRBV9 and J is TRBJ2-3; possibly TRBD1 for D (6 bases). The CDR3 covers 15 residues. V was pared by 2 bases and J by 2 bases, with 12 bases between. The V gene's germline CDR1 is SGDLS and CDR2 YYNGEE. CDR3 nucleotides: TGTGCCAGCAGCGTCGGACAGAGTAACACAGATACGCAGTATTTT. Its protein product is CASSVGQSNTDTQYF.

This sequence joins TRBV5-1 and TRBJ1-1; no reliable D call. CDR1 SGHRS and CDR2 YFSETQ come from the germline V gene. Trimming took off 0 bases at V and 1 base at J, with 7 bases between the two ends. The CDR3 extends over 14 amino acids. CDR3 bases: TGCGCCAGCAGCTTGGAGGCGGCGAACACTGAAGCTTTCTTT. It codes for CASSLEAANTEAFF.

This clone was found a few times. The V and J genes are TRBV5-1 and TRBJ1-1; D perhaps matches TRBD1 (5 bases). V lost 0 bases and J 6 bases, leaving 9 bases between the germline ends. CDR1 and CDR2 from the germline V gene are SGHRS and YFSETQ. The CDR3 runs to 13 residues. In nucleotides, the CDR3 is TGCGCCAGCAGCTTGGCGCAGGGCCCTGAAGCTTTCTTT. As protein: CASSLAQGPEAFF.

The rearrangement uses TRBV6-1 and TRBJ1-1; the match to TRBD1 covers 8 bases. The CDR3 has 15 amino acids. In germline, CDR1 is MNHNS, CDR2 SASEGT. The junction had 5 bases not matched to a gene; V was cut back by 5 bases and J by 0 bases. The CDR3 sequence: CASSPRQGLNTEAFF. The CDR3 DNA follows: TGTGCCAGCAGTCCCCGACAGGGGCTGAACACTGAAGCTTTCTTT.

CDR3: CASSLGQANTEAFF. The CDR3 bases are TGTGCCAGTAGTCTGGGACAGGCAAACACTGAAGCTTTCTTT. The V gene is TRBV19, the J gene TRBJ1-1; 8 nucleotides match TRBD1. The germline gives CDR1 LNHDA, CDR2 SQIVND (reference sequence). The CDR3 extends over 14 amino acids. V trimming: 5 bases; J trimming: 2 bases; junction bases outside the gene matches: 4.

The J gene is TRBJ2-7, the V gene TRBV28; TRBD2 matches at 8 bases. The CDR3 sequence is 15 residues long. V lost 4 bases and J lost 9; bases outside the gene matches: 14. In germline, CDR1 is MDHEN, CDR2 SYDVKM. Here the CDR3 DNA reads TGTGCCAGCAGTTCCCCGGGACTAGAGGTTACGAGGCAGTACTTC. It translates to CASSSPGLEVTRQYF.

As to this clone: Other DNA sequences in this specimen translate into the identical CDR3. The chain combines TRBV6-7 with TRBJ1-1; 7 bases align to TRBD1. TRBV6-7 is labeled an ORF, and its function is uncertain. With 2 bases clipped from V and 6 bases from J, the junction kept 6 bases outside the gene matches. The CDR3 extends over 14 amino acids. The CDR3 protein is CASSYVRGLAEAFF. In nucleotides, the CDR3 is TGTGCCAGCAGTTACGTGAGGGGGCTCGCTGAAGCTTTCTTT.

The rearrangement joins TRBV7-8 to TRBJ1-5, with 11 positions matching TRBD1. This CDR3 spans 17 amino acids. J gave up 4 bases and V 5 bases, and 10 bases lay outside the gene matches. Germline V lookup: CDR1 SGHVS, CDR2 FQNEAQ. The CDR3 DNA sequence: TGTGCCAGCAGCCCGTTCCCCGGGACAGGGGGGAATCAGCCCCAGCATTTT. It yields the protein CASSPFPGTGGNQPQHF.

The V gene is TRBV5-6, the J gene TRBJ2-6, with 9 bases fitting TRBD1. V trimming: 4 bases; J trimming: 4 bases; junction bases outside the gene matches: 6. Germline V gene lookup returns CDR1 SGHDT and CDR2 YYEEEE. The CDR3 loop spans 16 amino acids. CDR3 bases: TGTGCCAGCAGCCCACAGGGGGCGCCGGGGGCCAACGTCCTGACTTTC. Translation gives CASSPQGAPGANVLTF.

This chain links TRBV30 with TRBJ2-1, with 8 bases fitting TRBD2. The CDR3 is 14 residues long. V dropped 2 bases and J dropped 6; count of bases not matched to a gene: 6. The germline CDR1 and CDR2 sequences are GTSNPN and SVGIG (reference sequence). The CDR3 region is CAWSLLADINEQFF. The CDR3 DNA is TGTGCCTGGAGTCTACTAGCGGACATCAATGAGCAGTTCTTC.

This chain joins TRBV27 and TRBJ1-1; 8 bases align to TRBD1. Unmatched junction bases numbered 13, after V lost 6 bases and J lost 4 bases. CDR1 is MNHEY and CDR2 is SMNVEV in the germline V gene (reference sequence). The CDR3 is 16 residues long. In DNA form, the CDR3 reads TGTGCCAGCAGCCTGATTCGAGGGACAGGCATCACTGAAGCTTTCTTT. This codes for CASSLIRGTGITEAFF.